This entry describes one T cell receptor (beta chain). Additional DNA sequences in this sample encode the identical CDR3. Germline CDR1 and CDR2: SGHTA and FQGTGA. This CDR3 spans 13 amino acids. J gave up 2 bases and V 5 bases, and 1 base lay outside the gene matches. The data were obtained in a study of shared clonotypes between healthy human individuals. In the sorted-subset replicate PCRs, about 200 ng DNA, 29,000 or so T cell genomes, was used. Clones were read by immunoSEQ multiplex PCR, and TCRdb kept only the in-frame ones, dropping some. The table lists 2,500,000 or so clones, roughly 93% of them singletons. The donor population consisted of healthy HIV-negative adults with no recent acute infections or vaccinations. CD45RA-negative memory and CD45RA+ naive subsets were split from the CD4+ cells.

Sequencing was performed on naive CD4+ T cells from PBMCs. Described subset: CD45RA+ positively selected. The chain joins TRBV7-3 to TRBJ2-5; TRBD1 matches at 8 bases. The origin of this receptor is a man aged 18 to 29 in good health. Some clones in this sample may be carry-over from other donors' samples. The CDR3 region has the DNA TGTGCCAGCAGCCGGACAGGGCAAGAGACCCAGTACTTC. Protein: CASSRTGQETQYF. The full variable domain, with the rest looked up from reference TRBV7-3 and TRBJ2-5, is GAGVSQTPSNKVTEKGKYVELRCDPISGHTALYWYRQSLGQGPEFLIYFQGTGAADDSGLPNDRFFAVRPEGSVSTLKIQRTERGDSAVYLCASSRTGQETQYFGPGTRLLVL.